This T cell receptor beta chain came from a study of blood T cell repertoires in COVID-19. Study in general: COVID-19 samples from acute and convalescent phases originated in the United States, Italy and Spain. T cells, B-cell-depleted T cells, or PBMCs supplied cDNA or gDNA.

In the authors' methods: Reference gene primer amplification gave nucleated cell count estimates. Sequencing used immunoSEQ multiplex PCR; TCRdb keeps in-frame clones, though not all of them. V, J and clone size reflect that table, while D and trimming were determined from the DNA. The sample holds more than 300,000 clones, around 87% seen once. Followed over time, Seattle patients had been enrolled while infection was active. Material: peripheral blood. The source of this sequence is a woman aged 25 to 39 with COVID-19, enrolled during active disease.

The CDR3 DNA sequence: TGTGCCAGTAGCATTCTAGCGGGGGACGAGCAGTACTTC. Translation: CASSILAGDEQYF. The rearrangement links TRBV19 to TRBJ2-7, with 10 bases fitting TRBD2. V was clipped by 6 bases and J by 5 bases; unmatched bases: 4. In germline, CDR1 is LNHDA, CDR2 SQIVND (reference sequence). CDR3 length: 13 amino acids.